The 30 T cell receptor beta chains below all came from one sample that was sequenced in a study of T cell repertoires in aging, cancer and after chemotherapy. Peripheral blood genomic DNA, not sorted cells or RNA, was the template. Rearranged V-D-J TRB sequences were amplified with a mixed TRB-A/B primer pool. TCRdb itself ran the multiplex PCR reads through MiXCR, one entry per CDR3 protein. The repertoire consists of under 9,500 distinct CDR3 sequences, with over 50% occurring once and the leading ten covering around 21%. Sequencing used blood. These receptors all stem from a human donor in good health.

The table lists this clonotype with a count of one. V usage is TRBV20-1 and J usage is TRBJ1-2, with D hard to call. CDR3 length equals 13 residues. Trimming took off 3 bases at V and 4 bases at J, with 12 bases between the two ends. Per germline, CDR1 DFQATT and CDR2 SNEGSKA (reference sequence). CDR3: CSASGQTLYGYTF. DNA for the CDR3: TGCAGTGCTAGTGGGCAGACTCTCTATGGCTACACCTTC.

The chain combines TRBV5-4 with TRBJ2-2; D is ambiguous. Germline V gives CDR1 SGHNT, CDR2 YYREEE (reference sequence). This CDR3 has 12 residues. V dropped 6 bases and J dropped 2 bases, with 5 bases sitting between them. The CDR3 DNA is TGTGCCAGCAAATATAACACCGGGGAGCTGTTTTTT. It encodes CASKYNTGELFF.

This clonotype was observed once. As DNA, the CDR3 is TGCAGCGTTTGCCCGACACGGCCGACTAGCACAGATACGCAGTATTTT. Protein sequence: CSVCPTRPTSTDTQYF. The V and J genes are TRBV29-1 and TRBJ2-3; D call uncertain. The CDR3 loop spans 16 amino acids. CDR1 is SQVTM and CDR2 is ANQGSEA in the germline V gene. V lost 5 bases, J lost 0 bases, and 18 bases lay in between.

This clonotype has only one observation. This CDR3 reads CASSPYGEMADSPLHF. CDR3 nucleotides: TGTGCCAGTAGTCCCTACGGGGAAATGGCCGATTCACCCCTCCACTTT. The genes are TRBV19 and TRBJ1-6, with unresolved D. Trimming took off 5 bases at V and 8 bases at J, with 19 bases between the two ends. The CDR3 runs 16 residues. Germline values: CDR1 LNHDA, CDR2 SQIVND (reference sequence).

This clonotype has just a few counts. This chain links TRBV6-6 with TRBJ2-7; TRBD1 is a possible D gene (5 bases). Germline V lookup: CDR1 MNHNY, CDR2 SVGAGI (reference sequence). This CDR3 is built from 11 residues. Deletions cut 8 bases from V and 7 bases from J, with 12 bases between. The chain's CDR3 is CASQTDTEQYF. CDR3 in DNA: TGTGCCAGCCAGACGGACACAGAGCAGTACTTC.

Here the CDR3 reads CASRDLGTDTQYF. CDR3 bases: TGTGCCAGCAGGGATCTGGGGACAGATACGCAGTATTTT. This chain uses TRBV27 with TRBJ2-3, with D unclear. Germline V CDR1 and CDR2: MNHEY, SMNVEV (reference sequence). V lost 6 bases, J lost 3 bases, and 10 bases lay in between. The CDR3 is 13 amino acids.

This clonotype turned up a few times. The chain couples TRBV15 to TRBJ2-3; tentative D call: TRBD2 (6 bases). This CDR3 has 15 amino acids. CDR1 is LNHNV and CDR2 is YYDKDF in the germline V gene (reference sequence). The V and J ends lost 6 bases and 5 bases respectively, with 18 bases between them. CDR3 coding DNA: TGTGCCACCAGTTTCCGACTAGGTCCGGAAGATACGCAGTATTTT. It translates to CATSFRLGPEDTQYF.

The rearrangement links TRBV27 to TRBJ2-7; D not resolved. The CDR3 is 13 residues long. The germline V gene encodes CDR1 MNHEY and CDR2 SMNVEV (reference sequence). V was pared by 3 bases and J by 1 base, with 7 bases between. The CDR3 loop reads CASSLGFSYEQYF. The CDR3 DNA reads TGTGCCAGCAGTTTGGGGTTTTCCTACGAGCAGTACTTC.

The chain uses TRBV11-1 and TRBJ1-2; D ambiguous. CDR1 SGHAT and CDR2 FQDESV come from the germline V gene (reference sequence). Trimming left V 3 bases short and J 4 bases short, with 9 bases between. This CDR3 spans 13 amino acids. DNA of the CDR3: TGTGCCAGCAGCTTGGGTCAGGCCTATGGCTACACCTTC. It encodes CASSLGQAYGYTF.

The V gene is TRBV27, the J gene TRBJ2-7; 8 bases line up with TRBD1. Germline CDR1 is MNHEY and CDR2 is SMNVEV (reference sequence). Germline trimming cut 5 bases from V and 2 bases from J; bases unmatched to any gene: 11. The CDR3 runs 16 residues. CDR3 nucleotides: TGTGCCAGCAGTACCCGACAGGGGATATCTACCTACGAGCAGTACTTC. The encoded protein is CASSTRQGISTYEQYF.

The chain links TRBV6-5 to TRBJ1-5, with D unclear. The V and J ends lost 5 bases and 5 bases respectively, with 13 bases between them. Germline V gives CDR1 MNHEY, CDR2 SVGAGI. The CDR3 has 14 amino acids. This CDR3 reads CASSEAWADQPQHF. CDR3 bases: TGTGCCAGCAGTGAAGCGTGGGCCGATCAGCCCCAGCATTTT.

The chain links TRBV5-6 to TRBJ2-5; 9 positions agree with TRBD1. This CDR3 has 15 residues. Germline V gene data show CDR1 as SGHDT and CDR2 as YYEEEE. The V segment lost 0 bases and the J segment 5 bases; nucleotides outside the gene matches: 5. The CDR3 here is CASSLATGGGETQYF. The CDR3 DNA follows: TGTGCCAGCAGCTTGGCCACAGGGGGCGGGGAGACCCAGTACTTC. The full variable domain, its missing parts supplied by reference TRBV5-6 and TRBJ2-5, is DAGVTQSPTHLIKTRGQQVTLRCSPKSGHDTVSWYQQALGQGPQFIFQYYEEEERQRGNFPDRFSGHQFPNYSSELNVNALLLGDSALYLCASSLATGGGETQYFGPGTRLLVL.

The chain joins TRBV6-5 to TRBJ1-5; D unresolved. The CDR3 loop spans 14 amino acids. Looked up from germline, CDR1 is MNHEY and CDR2 is SVGAGI. The V end was cut by 2 bases, the J end by 7 bases, with 12 bases between. In DNA, the CDR3 is TGTGCCAGCAGTTACGCGGGGTCGGGACAGCCCCAGCATTTT. Amino acids: CASSYAGSGQPQHF.

The rearrangement links TRBV5-5 to TRBJ2-7, with D unresolved. Germline CDR1 reads SGHKS; CDR2 reads YYEKEE (reference sequence). This CDR3 is 12 amino acids long. Trimming removed 4 bases from V and 4 bases from J, with 9 bases in between. The DNA of the CDR3 is TGTGCCAGCAGCAGGACGGGTTACGAGCAGTACTTC. This gives the protein CASSRTGYEQYF.

This rearrangement joins TRBV15 to TRBJ2-1, with D maybe TRBD2 (5 bases). The germline V gene encodes CDR1 LNHNV and CDR2 YYDKDF (reference sequence). The CDR3 length is 14 residues. With 7 bases removed from V and 5 bases from J, the gap between germline ends came to 15 bases. CDR3 nucleotides: TGTGCCACCACCCCCGTCGGGAACCACAATGAGCAGTTCTTC. Translating gives CATTPVGNHNEQFF.

The genes are TRBV5-1 and TRBJ1-6; the match to TRBD1 covers 8 bases. Looked up from germline, CDR1 is SGHRS and CDR2 is YFSETQ. The CDR3 consists of 17 residues. V was clipped by 0 bases and J by 9 bases; unmatched bases: 11. This CDR3 reads CASSLGLSGGRSSPLHF. For the CDR3, the DNA is TGCGCCAGCAGCTTGGGATTGTCAGGGGGCCGGAGTTCACCCCTCCACTTT.

This chain connects TRBV15 to TRBJ1-2; D is perhaps TRBD1 (6 bases). The CDR3 is 16 amino acids. Germline CDR1 LNHNV, CDR2 YYDKDF (reference sequence). Trimming stripped 0 bases from V and 6 bases from J, with 17 bases between. The CDR3 region has the DNA TGTGCCACCAGCAGAGATATTGGACAGAGGTCTCATGGCTACACCTTC. It translates to CATSRDIGQRSHGYTF. The whole variable domain, remainder taken from reference TRBV15 and TRBJ1-2, is DAMVIQNPRYQVTQFGKPVTLSCSQTLNHNVMYWYQQKSSQAPKLLFHYYDKDFNNEADTPDNFQSRRPNTSFCFLDIRSPGLGDTAMYLCATSRDIGQRSHGYTFGSGTRLTVV.

This clonotype was detected only a few times. The rearrangement uses TRBV12-3 or TRBV12-4 and TRBJ2-3; D ambiguous. V lost 1 base, J lost 6 bases, and 5 bases lay in between. CDR3 length: 12 residues. The CDR3 is CASSLGEDTQYF. The CDR3 nucleotides are TGTGCCAGCAGTTTAGGAGAGGATACGCAGTATTTT.

This chain joins TRBV6-1 and TRBJ1-2; TRBD1 is a possible D gene (5 bases). The CDR3 runs to 14 residues. Between the trimmed V and J ends, which lost 1 base and 6 bases, there was a span of 12 bases. Germline-derived CDR1 and CDR2 are MNHNS and SASEGT. The chain's CDR3 is CASSEVGGRDGYTF. CDR3 sequence (DNA): TGTGCCAGCAGTGAAGTGGGGGGGAGGGATGGCTACACCTTC.

This clonotype was seen more than once but under ten times. J is TRBJ2-7 and V is TRBV29-1; D may correspond to TRBD1 or TRBD2 (5 bases each). V was trimmed by 7 bases and J by 1 base, leaving 14 bases between them. This CDR3 comprises 13 residues. Germline values: CDR1 SQVTM, CDR2 ANQGSEA. CDR3 DNA sequence: TGCAGCGCCTCCGGGACGGCATCCTACGAGCAGTACTTC. It specifies CSASGTASYEQYF.

The J gene is TRBJ1-2, the V gene TRBV27; 7 bases match TRBD1. V lost 1 base to trimming and J lost 3 bases; unmatched junction nucleotides: 11. Per germline, CDR1 MNHEY and CDR2 SMNVEV (reference sequence). CDR3 size: 17 residues. This CDR3 reads CASSLYFTGVEDYGYTF. CDR3 DNA sequence: TGTGCCAGCAGTTTATACTTTACAGGGGTCGAAGACTATGGCTACACCTTC.

The rearrangement joins TRBV19 to TRBJ2-3; D gene uncertain. V was trimmed by 8 bases and J by 0 bases, leaving 6 bases between them. Germline CDR1 reads LNHDA; CDR2 reads SQIVND (reference sequence). The CDR3 sequence is 12 residues long. The CDR3 nucleotides are TGTGCCAGTTCCCGCAGCACAGATACGCAGTATTTT. Its protein is CASSRSTDTQYF.

This chain uses TRBV30 with TRBJ2-7, with D perhaps TRBD2 (6 bases). The CDR3 has 11 amino acids. The V gene's germline CDR1 is GTSNPN and CDR2 SVGIG (reference sequence). V was pared by 2 bases and J by 7 bases, with 9 bases between. CDR3 in amino acids: CAWSWGEEQYF. In nucleotides, the CDR3 is TGTGCCTGGAGTTGGGGGGAAGAGCAGTACTTC.

V and J are TRBV19 and TRBJ2-1, with D maybe TRBD2 (5 bases). The germline V gene has CDR1 LNHDA and CDR2 SQIVND (reference sequence). This CDR3 has 16 amino acids. V lost 1 base and J 8 bases, leaving 18 bases between the germline ends. CDR3 DNA sequence: TGTGCCAGTAGTATAGCTAGGCAGGTGACGAGGGATGAGCAGTTCTTC. Amino acids: CASSIARQVTRDEQFF.

This chain uses TRBV12-3 or TRBV12-4 with TRBJ2-3, with TRBD1 matching over 8 bases. This CDR3 spans 15 amino acids. J was trimmed by 2 bases and V by 2 bases; bases with no gene match: 3. The CDR3 is CASSLNRGVTDTQYF. CDR3 nucleotides: TGTGCCAGCAGTTTAAACAGGGGGGTCACAGATACGCAGTATTTT.

V is TRBV7-4 and J is TRBJ1-5; no clear D gene. The CDR3 contains 10 residues. Deletions cut 9 bases from V and 6 bases from J, with 6 bases between. Germline lookup yields CDR1 SGHVT and CDR2 SQSDAQ. The DNA of the CDR3 is TGTGCCAGGCAGTGTCAGCCCCAGCATTTT. This encodes CARQCQPQHF.

J is TRBJ1-6 and V is TRBV18, with 10 bases lining up with TRBD1. This CDR3 contains 17 residues. Germline-derived CDR1 and CDR2 are KGHSH and LQKENI. V lost 6 bases and J lost 2; bases outside the gene matches: 7. The CDR3 protein is CASSHRTGGAYNSPLHF. DNA for the CDR3: TGTGCCAGCTCCCATAGGACAGGGGGGGCCTATAATTCACCCCTCCACTTT.

This sequence joins TRBV6-1 and TRBJ1-5; D unclear. The V gene's germline CDR1 is MNHNS and CDR2 SASEGT. The CDR3 extends over 14 amino acids. V was trimmed by 7 bases and J by 1 base, leaving 11 bases between them. CDR3 region: CASKEGLSNQPQHF. The CDR3, as DNA: TGTGCCAGCAAGGAAGGGCTGAGCAATCAGCCCCAGCATTTT.

V usage is TRBV6-5 and J usage is TRBJ2-7; tentatively, D is TRBD1 or TRBD2 (6 bases each). Looked up from germline, CDR1 is MNHEY and CDR2 is SVGAGI. The ends were cut back, 5 bases at V and 5 bases at J, with 22 bases in the middle. The CDR3 consists of 16 residues. CDR3 region: CASSEEGGGGRNEQYF. CDR3 coding DNA: TGTGCCAGCAGTGAAGAGGGGGGTGGGGGAAGGAACGAGCAGTACTTC.

As for this clonotype: Relative to the germline gene, one junction end is altered; a read error may explain this. This chain connects TRBV5-6 to TRBJ2-1; 7 positions agree with TRBD1. The CDR3 totals 15 residues. Germline-derived CDR1 and CDR2 are SGHDT and YYEEEE. CDR3 DNA sequence: TGCGCCAGCAGCTTGCAGGGGGAAAACTACAATGAGCAGTTCTTC. As protein: CASSLQGENYNEQFF.